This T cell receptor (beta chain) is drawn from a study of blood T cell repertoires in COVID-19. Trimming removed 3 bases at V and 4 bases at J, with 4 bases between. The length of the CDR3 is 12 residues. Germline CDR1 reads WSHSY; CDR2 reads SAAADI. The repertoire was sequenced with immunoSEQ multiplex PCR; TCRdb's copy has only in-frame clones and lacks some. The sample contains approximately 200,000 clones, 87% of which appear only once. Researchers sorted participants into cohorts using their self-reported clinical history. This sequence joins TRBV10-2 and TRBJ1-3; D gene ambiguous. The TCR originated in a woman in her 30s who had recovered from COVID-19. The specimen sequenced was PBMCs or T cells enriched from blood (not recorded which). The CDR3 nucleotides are TGCGCCAGCAGTGATGCGGGAAACACCATATATTTT. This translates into CASSDAGNTIYF.